The entry below gives a single T cell receptor (beta chain) sequence along with its context. The antigen is not known. The sample originates from a study of cytomegalovirus exposure and HLA in healthy donors. Study as a whole: From about 200 million T cells, an earlier analysis saw roughly 100 million unique TCR beta sequences. There were a few hundred genotyped donors. Of these, 81% fell in the genetic ancestry cluster associated with self-reported Caucasian donors.

Study-level results: Analysis was carried out at a later point, and it linked a missense DCLRE1C variant to TCR beta V- and J-gene trimming.

The germline CDR1 and CDR2 sequences are SGHRS and YFSETQ. The CDR3 is 14 amino acids. The PCR ran on 60 Vbeta and 13 Jbeta primers. Profiled with immunoSEQ multiplex PCR; TCRdb holds only in-frame clones, not every one. The sample carries 90,000 to 120,000 clones, approximately 70% recorded once. The chain uses TRBV5-1 and TRBJ2-5; D gene unclear. The J call may be wrong; the DNA end is better matched by TRBJ2-7. Input material: PBMCs. This receptor was taken from a man aged 25 to 40 in good health and CMV-seropositive. CDR3 coding DNA: TGCGCCAGCAGCTTGGGACTGATCTCCTACGAGCAGTACTTC. It encodes CASSLGLISYEQYF.